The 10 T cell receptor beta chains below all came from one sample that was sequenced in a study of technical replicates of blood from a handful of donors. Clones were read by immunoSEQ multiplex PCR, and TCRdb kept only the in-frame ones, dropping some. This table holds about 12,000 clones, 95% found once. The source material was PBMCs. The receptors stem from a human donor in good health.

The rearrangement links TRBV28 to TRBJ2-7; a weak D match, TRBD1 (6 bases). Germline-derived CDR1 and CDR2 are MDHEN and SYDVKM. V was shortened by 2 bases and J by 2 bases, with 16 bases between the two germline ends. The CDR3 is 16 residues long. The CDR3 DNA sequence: TGTGCCAGCAGTTTAAGTAGTTGGGACACCACCTACGAGCAGTACTTC. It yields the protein CASSLSSWDTTYEQYF.

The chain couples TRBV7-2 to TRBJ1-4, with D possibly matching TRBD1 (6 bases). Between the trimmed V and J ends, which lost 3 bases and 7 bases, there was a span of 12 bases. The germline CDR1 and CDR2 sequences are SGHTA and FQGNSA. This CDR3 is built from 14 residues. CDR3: CASSLSGASEKLFF. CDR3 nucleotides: TGTGCCAGCAGCTTGTCAGGGGCTAGTGAAAAACTGTTTTTT.

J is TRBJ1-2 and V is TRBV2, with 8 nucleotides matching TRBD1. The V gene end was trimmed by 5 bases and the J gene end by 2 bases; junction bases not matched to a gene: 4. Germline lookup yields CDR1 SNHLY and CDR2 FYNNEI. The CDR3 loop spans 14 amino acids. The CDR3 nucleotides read TGTGCCAGCAGTACACAGGGGGAGAACTATGGCTACACCTTC. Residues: CASSTQGENYGYTF.

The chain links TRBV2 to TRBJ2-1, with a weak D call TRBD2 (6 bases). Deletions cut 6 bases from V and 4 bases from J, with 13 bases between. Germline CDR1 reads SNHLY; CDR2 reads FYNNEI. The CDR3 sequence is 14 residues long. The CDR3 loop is CASRGIAEYNEQFF. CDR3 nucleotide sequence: TGTGCCAGCAGGGGGATAGCGGAGTACAATGAGCAGTTCTTC.

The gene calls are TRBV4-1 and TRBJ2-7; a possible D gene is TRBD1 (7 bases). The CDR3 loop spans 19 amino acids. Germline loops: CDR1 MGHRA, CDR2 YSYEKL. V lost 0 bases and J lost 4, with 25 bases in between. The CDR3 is CASSQDGPTTGEVLYEQYF. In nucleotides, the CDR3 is TGCGCCAGCAGCCAAGATGGCCCTACAACAGGGGAGGTGCTTTACGAGCAGTACTTC.

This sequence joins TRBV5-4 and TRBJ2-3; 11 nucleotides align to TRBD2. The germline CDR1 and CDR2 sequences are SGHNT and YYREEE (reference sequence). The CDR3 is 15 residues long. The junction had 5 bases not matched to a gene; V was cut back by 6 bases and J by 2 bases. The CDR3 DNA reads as TGTGCCAGCAAACAGACTAGCGGGGCCACAGATACGCAGTATTTT. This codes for CASKQTSGATDTQYF.

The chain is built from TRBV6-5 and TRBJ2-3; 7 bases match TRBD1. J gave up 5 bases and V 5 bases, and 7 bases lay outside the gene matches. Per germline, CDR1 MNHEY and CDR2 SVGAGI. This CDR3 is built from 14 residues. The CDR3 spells CASSHQGVRDTQYF. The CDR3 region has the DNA TGTGCCAGCAGTCACCAGGGGGTGAGAGATACGCAGTATTTT.

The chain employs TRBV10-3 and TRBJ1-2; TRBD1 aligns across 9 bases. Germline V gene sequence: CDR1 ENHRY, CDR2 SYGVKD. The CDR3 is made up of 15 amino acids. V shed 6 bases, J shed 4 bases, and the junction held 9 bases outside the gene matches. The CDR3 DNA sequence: TGTGCCATCAGGTCGGGACAGGGAGGGGGCTATGGCTACACCTTC. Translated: CAIRSGQGGGYGYTF.

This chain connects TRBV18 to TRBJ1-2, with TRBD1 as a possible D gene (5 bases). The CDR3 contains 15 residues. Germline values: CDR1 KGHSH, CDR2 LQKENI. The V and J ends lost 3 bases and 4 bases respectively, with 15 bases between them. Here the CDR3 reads CASSPNDRASYGYTF. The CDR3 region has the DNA TGTGCCAGCTCACCGAACGACAGAGCCTCCTATGGCTACACCTTC.

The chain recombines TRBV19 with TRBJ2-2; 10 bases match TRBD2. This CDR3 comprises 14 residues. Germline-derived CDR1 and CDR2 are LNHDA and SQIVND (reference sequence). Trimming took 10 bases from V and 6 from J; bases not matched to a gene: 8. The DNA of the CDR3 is TGTGCCACTAGCGGGAGAAATCATCCCGGGGAGCTGTTTTTT. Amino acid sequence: CATSGRNHPGELFF.